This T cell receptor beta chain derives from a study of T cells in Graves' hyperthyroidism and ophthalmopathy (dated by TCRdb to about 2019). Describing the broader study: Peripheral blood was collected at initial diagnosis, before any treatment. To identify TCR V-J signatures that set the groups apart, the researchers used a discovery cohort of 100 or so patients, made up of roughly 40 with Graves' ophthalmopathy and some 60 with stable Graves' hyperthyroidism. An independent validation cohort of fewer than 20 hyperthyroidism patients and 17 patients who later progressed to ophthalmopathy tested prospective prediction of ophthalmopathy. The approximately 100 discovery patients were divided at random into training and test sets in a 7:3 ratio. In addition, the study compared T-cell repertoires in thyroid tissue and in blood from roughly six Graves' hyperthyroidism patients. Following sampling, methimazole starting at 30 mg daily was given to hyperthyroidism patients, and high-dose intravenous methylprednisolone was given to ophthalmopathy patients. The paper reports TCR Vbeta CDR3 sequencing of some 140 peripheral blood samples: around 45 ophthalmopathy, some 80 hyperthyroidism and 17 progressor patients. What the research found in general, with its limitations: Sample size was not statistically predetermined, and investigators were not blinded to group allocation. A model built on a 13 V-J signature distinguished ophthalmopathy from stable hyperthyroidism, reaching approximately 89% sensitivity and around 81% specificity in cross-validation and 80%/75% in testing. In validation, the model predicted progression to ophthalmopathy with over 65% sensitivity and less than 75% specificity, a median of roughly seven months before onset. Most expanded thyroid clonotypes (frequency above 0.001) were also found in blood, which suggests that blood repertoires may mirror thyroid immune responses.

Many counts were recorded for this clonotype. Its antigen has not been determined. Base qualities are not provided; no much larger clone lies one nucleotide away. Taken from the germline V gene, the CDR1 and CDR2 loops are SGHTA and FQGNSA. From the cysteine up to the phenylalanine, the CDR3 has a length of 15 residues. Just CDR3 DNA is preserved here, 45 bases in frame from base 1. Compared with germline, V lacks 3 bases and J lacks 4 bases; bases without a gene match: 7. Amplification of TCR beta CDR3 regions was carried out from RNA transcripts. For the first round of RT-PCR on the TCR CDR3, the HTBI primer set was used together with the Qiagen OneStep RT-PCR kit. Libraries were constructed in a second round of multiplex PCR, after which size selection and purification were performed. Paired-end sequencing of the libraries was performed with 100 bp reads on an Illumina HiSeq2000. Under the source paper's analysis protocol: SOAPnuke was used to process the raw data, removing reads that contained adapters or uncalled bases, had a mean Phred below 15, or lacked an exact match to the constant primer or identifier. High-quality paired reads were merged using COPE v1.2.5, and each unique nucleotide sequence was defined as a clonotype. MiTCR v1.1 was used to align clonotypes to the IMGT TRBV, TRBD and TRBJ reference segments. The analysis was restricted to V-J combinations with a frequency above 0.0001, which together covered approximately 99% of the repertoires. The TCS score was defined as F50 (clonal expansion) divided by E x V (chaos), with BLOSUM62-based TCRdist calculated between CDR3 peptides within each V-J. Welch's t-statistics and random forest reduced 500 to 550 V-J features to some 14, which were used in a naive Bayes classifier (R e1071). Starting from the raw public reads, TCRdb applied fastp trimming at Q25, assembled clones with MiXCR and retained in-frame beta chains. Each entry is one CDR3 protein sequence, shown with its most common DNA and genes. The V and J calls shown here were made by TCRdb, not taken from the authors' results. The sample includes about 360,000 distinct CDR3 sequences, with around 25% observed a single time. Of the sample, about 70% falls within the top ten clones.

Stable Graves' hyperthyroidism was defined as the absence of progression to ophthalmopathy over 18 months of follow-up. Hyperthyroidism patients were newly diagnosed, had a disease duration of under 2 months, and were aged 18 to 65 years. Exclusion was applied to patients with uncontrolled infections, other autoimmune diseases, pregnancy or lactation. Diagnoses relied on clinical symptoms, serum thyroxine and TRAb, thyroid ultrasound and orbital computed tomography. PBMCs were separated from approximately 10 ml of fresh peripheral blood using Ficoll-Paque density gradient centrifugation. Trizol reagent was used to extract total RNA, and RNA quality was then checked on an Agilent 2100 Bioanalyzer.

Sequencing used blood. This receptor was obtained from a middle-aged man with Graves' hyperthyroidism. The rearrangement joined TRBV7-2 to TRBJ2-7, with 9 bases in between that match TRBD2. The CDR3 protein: CASSLPLAGKYEQYF. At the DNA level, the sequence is TGTGCCAGCAGCTTGCCCCTAGCGGGAAAATACGAGCAGTACTTC.